This entry lists 12 T cell receptor beta chains sequenced from one sample in a study of T cell responses to AZD1222 COVID-19 vaccine. Sequenced by immunoSEQ multiplex PCR; TCRdb stores in-frame clones only, minus some. This sample has about 130,000 clones; 88% occur once, and the top ten carry roughly 5.7%. This specimen consisted of peripheral blood, obtained 28 days after the second AZD1222 dose. The receptors come from an adult who received the AZD1222 COVID-19 vaccine.

This clone has just one count. The rearrangement joins TRBV6-2 or TRBV6-3 to TRBJ1-5, with TRBD1 matching 7 bases. This CDR3 contains 14 residues. V trimming: 0 bases; J trimming: 6 bases; junction bases outside the gene matches: 2. The germline CDR1 and CDR2 sequences are MNHEY and SVGEGT. CDR3 nucleotides: TGTGCCAGCAGTTACTCAGGGGGCGCTCAGCCCCAGCATTTT. It encodes CASSYSGGAQPQHF.

The chain has TRBV11-2 and TRBJ1-6; D not resolved. Germline V gives CDR1 SGHAT, CDR2 FQNNGV. There are 14 residues in the CDR3. Trimming cost V 4 bases and J 5 bases, with 9 bases left between them. CDR3: CASSSQLNNSPLHF. CDR3 nucleotide sequence: TGTGCCAGCAGCTCCCAATTGAATAATTCACCCCTCCACTTT.

V is TRBV28 and J is TRBJ1-2, with D maybe TRBD1 (5 bases). The CDR3 consists of 11 residues. Germline CDR1 reads MDHEN; CDR2 reads SYDVKM. V was shortened by 5 bases and J by 8 bases, with 9 bases between the two germline ends. CDR3 residues: CASSRREGYTF. The CDR3 nucleotides are TGTGCCAGCAGTCGCAGGGAAGGCTACACCTTC.

This chain joins TRBV18 and TRBJ1-6, with D unresolved. CDR3 size: 14 residues. Trimming removed 3 bases from V and 5 bases from J, with 8 bases in between. Germline V gene sequence: CDR1 KGHSH, CDR2 LQKENI. As DNA, the CDR3 is TGTGCCAGCTCACCCCCCGTAGATAATTCACCCCTCCACTTT. Protein sequence: CASSPPVDNSPLHF.

The V and J genes are TRBV5-1 and TRBJ2-4; a weak D match, TRBD1 (8 bases). CDR3 length equals 15 residues. CDR1 is SGHRS and CDR2 is YFSETQ in the germline V gene. V was pared by 0 bases and J by 8 bases, with 15 bases between. The CDR3, as DNA: TGCGCCAGCAGCTTGGAGGACAGGGCGGGGGACATTCAGTACTTC. Translation gives CASSLEDRAGDIQYF. Together with reference TRBV5-1 and TRBJ2-4, the CDR3 gives the full variable domain: KAGVTQTPRYLIKTRGQQVTLSCSPISGHRSVSWYQQTPGQGLQFLFEYFSETQRNKGNFPGRFSGRQFSNSRSEMNVSTLELGDSALYLCASSLEDRAGDIQYFGAGTRLSVL.

The rearrangement links TRBV12-3 or TRBV12-4 to TRBJ1-6; D unclear. This CDR3 comprises 13 residues. The V gene lost 3 bases and the J gene lost 4 bases, with 4 bases spanning the gap. CDR3 coding DNA: TGTGCCAGCAGTTTGCAGTATAATTCACCCCTCCACTTT. It encodes CASSLQYNSPLHF.

The chain recombines TRBV6-2 or TRBV6-3 with TRBJ2-5, with D unclear. This CDR3 spans 13 amino acids. CDR1 is MNHEY, CDR2 SVGEGT, per germline. Trimming stripped 2 bases from V and 4 bases from J, with 8 bases between. CDR3 sequence reads: CASSYRFGETQYF. The CDR3 nucleotides are TGTGCCAGCAGTTACAGATTTGGAGAGACCCAGTACTTC.

The chain is built from TRBV20-1 and TRBJ1-1, with D maybe TRBD1 (6 bases). The CDR3 is 11 amino acids. Trimming cost V 4 bases and J 7 bases, with 10 bases left between them. CDR1 DFQATT and CDR2 SNEGSKA come from the germline V gene (reference sequence). The CDR3 loop is CSAIQGNEAFF. DNA of the CDR3: TGCAGTGCTATACAGGGAAATGAAGCTTTCTTT.

The chain couples TRBV6-5 to TRBJ1-5, with D possibly TRBD1 on 5 matching bases. Between the trimmed V and J ends, which lost 0 bases and 1 base, there was a span of 10 bases. This CDR3 is built from 16 residues. Germline V CDR1 and CDR2: MNHEY, SVGAGI. CDR3 residues: CASSYSRDVSNQPQHF. For the CDR3, the DNA is TGTGCCAGCAGTTACTCACGGGACGTCAGCAATCAGCCCCAGCATTTT.

The genes are TRBV28 and TRBJ1-5, with TRBD1 identical over 8 bases. Losses at the gene ends were 4 bases for V and 6 bases for J; bases not matched to a gene: 8. Germline lookup yields CDR1 MDHEN and CDR2 SYDVKM. The CDR3 has 15 residues. CDR3 nucleotide sequence: TGTGCCAGCAGTTCAGGAAACAGGGGGGTTCAGCCCCAGCATTTT. Amino acids: CASSSGNRGVQPQHF.

The gene calls are TRBV4-3 and TRBJ2-5; D not certain. The CDR3 covers 16 residues. Trimming stripped 0 bases from V and 1 base from J, with 12 bases between. The V gene's germline CDR1 is LGHNA and CDR2 YSLEER. The CDR3 protein is CASSQDGSTIQETQYF. CDR3 bases: TGCGCCAGCAGCCAAGATGGGTCCACAATCCAAGAGACCCAGTACTTC.

The chain employs TRBV3-1 (or the pseudogene TRBV3-2) and TRBJ2-7; D is undetermined. Germline-derived CDR1 and CDR2 are LGHDT and YNNKEL (reference sequence). The V end was cut by 0 bases, the J end by 2 bases, with 14 bases between. The CDR3 is 16 amino acids. The chain's CDR3 is CASSQDVYPHPYEQYF. The CDR3 coding sequence is TGTGCCAGCAGCCAAGATGTCTACCCGCACCCCTACGAGCAGTACTTC.